The 24 T cell receptor beta chains below were found in one sample sequenced in a study of shared clonotypes between healthy human individuals. Repertoires were generated with immunoSEQ multiplex PCR, while TCRdb's copy carries only in-frame clones and drops some. This table holds about 2.3 million clones, approximately 93% found once. The sequenced sample was naive CD4+ T cells from PBMCs. Indicated subset: CD45RA+ positively selected. Receptors originate from a young man in good health. Some clones in this sample may be carry-over from other donors' samples.

The chain couples TRBV18 to TRBJ1-1; 12 nucleotides align to TRBD1. The CDR3 has 15 residues. The junction had 3 bases not matched to a gene; V was cut back by 4 bases and J by 3 bases. Germline CDR1 is KGHSH and CDR2 is LQKENI. The CDR3 coding sequence is TGTGCCAGCTCACTAGGGACAGGGGGCTACACTGAAGCTTTCTTT. As protein: CASSLGTGGYTEAFF.

The V gene is TRBV7-3, the J gene TRBJ2-7, with D unclear. V was trimmed by 3 bases and J by 2 bases, leaving 11 bases between them. The CDR3 has 14 residues. Looked up from germline, CDR1 is SGHTA and CDR2 is FQGTGA. The CDR3 region has the DNA TGTGCCAGCAGCTTGGGCAGAGCCGCCTACGAGCAGTACTTC. Its protein product is CASSLGRAAYEQYF.

This clone was seen more than once but under ten times. V is TRBV30 and J is TRBJ1-5, with D perhaps TRBD1 (6 bases). The CDR3 is 15 residues long. With 2 bases removed from V and 2 bases from J, the gap between germline ends came to 13 bases. Looked up from germline, CDR1 is GTSNPN and CDR2 is SVGIG (reference sequence). The CDR3 here is CAWSSGARGNQPQHF. CDR3 coding DNA: TGTGCCTGGAGTTCAGGGGCGCGAGGCAATCAGCCCCAGCATTTT. Variable domain in full (rest from reference TRBV30 and TRBJ1-5): SQTIHQWPATLVQPVGSPLSLECTVEGTSNPNLYWYRQAAGRGLQLLFYSVGIGQISSEVPQNLSASRPQDRQFILSSKKLLLSDSGFYLCAWSSGARGNQPQHFGDGTRLSIL.

With regard to this clone: This sample also contains other DNA sequences that code for the same CDR3. The chain carries TRBV6-6 and TRBJ2-6; D gene uncertain. V shed 5 bases and J shed 0 bases, with 2 bases lying between them. CDR1 MNHNY and CDR2 SVGAGI come from the germline V gene (reference sequence). This CDR3 region has 13 residues. The CDR3 DNA reads TGTGCCAGCAGTAGCTCTGGGGCCAACGTCCTGACTTTC. Translation: CASSSSGANVLTF.

V gene TRBV10-2 combines with J gene TRBJ2-5; no clear D gene. This CDR3 has 13 amino acids. The ends were cut back, 4 bases at V and 2 bases at J, with 8 bases in the middle. CDR1 and CDR2 (germline): WSHSY, SAAADI. CDR3 nucleotides: TGCGCCAGCAGTGTCGTACCACAAGAGACCCAGTACTTC. The encoded protein is CASSVVPQETQYF.

V and J are TRBV5-1 and TRBJ1-1, with D possibly matching TRBD1 (6 bases). The CDR3 is 16 amino acids. Germline CDR1 is SGHRS and CDR2 is YFSETQ. The V gene lost 4 bases and the J gene lost 4 bases, with 20 bases spanning the gap. The CDR3 sequence: CASSPQGERGVTEAFF. CDR3 sequence (DNA): TGCGCCAGCAGCCCTCAGGGCGAGAGGGGGGTCACTGAAGCTTTCTTT.

This clone was counted once. The chain uses TRBV6-1 and TRBJ1-2, with D unresolved. CDR3 length: 15 residues. CDR1 and CDR2 from the germline V gene are MNHNS and SASEGT. With 1 base removed from V and 5 bases from J, the gap between germline ends came to 14 bases. CDR3 coding DNA: TGTGCCAGCAGTGAAGAGTTCGGGTTTAAGTATGGCTACACCTTC. Amino acid sequence: CASSEEFGFKYGYTF.

CDR3 in amino acids: CASRRRAGGSTGELFF. CDR3 nucleotide sequence: TGTGCCAGCAGGCGGAGGGCAGGGGGGTCCACCGGGGAGCTGTTTTTT. The V call is TRBV6-6, the J call TRBJ2-2, with D maybe TRBD1 (7 bases). Trimming took off 6 bases at V and 4 bases at J, with 18 bases between the two ends. Germline CDR1 reads MNHNY; CDR2 reads SVGAGI (reference sequence). The CDR3 is made up of 16 amino acids.

The gene calls are TRBV4-3 and TRBJ2-5, with 8 positions matching TRBD2. J gave up 5 bases and V 0 bases, and 17 bases lay outside the gene matches. The CDR3 is 19 amino acids. Per the germline V gene, CDR1 is LGHNA and CDR2 is YSLEER. CDR3 region: CASSQDRSQAAGARETQYF. The CDR3 DNA reads as TGCGCCAGCAGCCAAGATCGGTCCCAGGCAGCGGGAGCGCGGGAGACCCAGTACTTC.

The chain couples TRBV4-3 to TRBJ1-2; D may be TRBD1 (6 bases). The germline V and J ends were trimmed by 1 base and 5 bases, with 14 bases remaining between them. Looked up from germline, CDR1 is LGHNA and CDR2 is YSLEER. This CDR3 has 15 residues. The DNA of the CDR3 is TGCGCCAGCAGCCAAGGGGGAGGGGGAGTTTATGGCTACACCTTC. It encodes CASSQGGGGVYGYTF.

V is TRBV30 and J is TRBJ2-2, with 9 bases lining up with TRBD2. The CDR3 is made up of 15 amino acids. The germline gives CDR1 GTSNPN, CDR2 SVGIG (reference sequence). Trimming removed 3 bases from V and 5 bases from J; junction bases left unmatched: 7. This chain's CDR3 is CAWRKPGLATGELFF. Written as DNA, the CDR3 is TGTGCCTGGAGGAAACCGGGACTAGCTACCGGGGAGCTGTTTTTT.

The chain carries TRBV5-1 and TRBJ2-2; 9 bases align to TRBD2. The J segment lost 4 bases and the V segment lost 4 bases, leaving 8 bases of the junction unmatched. There are 16 residues in the CDR3. Germline loops: CDR1 SGHRS, CDR2 YFSETQ. The CDR3 sequence is CASSPPGLAFTGELFF. CDR3 bases: TGCGCCAGCAGCCCCCCGGGACTAGCTTTCACCGGGGAGCTGTTTTTT.

As for this clone: This sample also contains other DNA sequences that code for the same CDR3. J is TRBJ2-7 and V is TRBV6-5, with 9 bases identical to TRBD1. V gave up 2 bases and J gave up 6 bases; unmatched junction bases: 2. Germline V lookup: CDR1 MNHEY, CDR2 SVGAGI. CDR3 length: 13 residues. In nucleotides, the CDR3 is TGTGCCAGCAGTTACGAGACAGGGGGCGAGCAGTACTTC. Amino acids: CASSYETGGEQYF.

CDR3 region: CASSSQGVVETQYF. DNA of the CDR3: TGTGCCAGCAGCTCACAGGGAGTAGTAGAGACCCAGTACTTC. This chain joins TRBV5-4 and TRBJ2-5, with D possibly being TRBD1 (6 bases). CDR1 is SGHNT, CDR2 YYREEE, per germline (reference sequence). This CDR3 is 14 amino acids long. V was shortened by 3 bases and J by 4 bases, with 13 bases between the two germline ends. Full variable domain (outside the CDR3, taken from reference TRBV5-4 and TRBJ2-5): ETGVTQSPTHLIKTRGQQVTLRCSSQSGHNTVSWYQQALGQGPQFIFQYYREEENGRGNFPPRFSGLQFPNYSSELNVNALELDDSALYLCASSSQGVVETQYFGPGTRLLVL.

CDR3 sequence: CASSVRGLTGDGYTF. CDR3 DNA: TGTGCCAGCAGCGTGAGAGGGCTTACAGGGGATGGCTACACCTTC. V and J are TRBV9 and TRBJ1-2; 7 nucleotides align to TRBD1. With V trimmed by 2 bases and J by 6 bases, 10 bases remained unmatched. This CDR3 spans 15 amino acids. Germline values: CDR1 SGDLS, CDR2 YYNGEE.

This clone has only a few counts. The V gene is TRBV28, the J gene TRBJ2-2; D uncertain. Trimming removed 3 bases from V and 14 bases from J, with 13 bases in between. Germline V CDR1 and CDR2: MDHEN, SYDVKM. CDR3 length equals 12 residues. CDR3 sequence reads: CASSLERSNLFF. The DNA for the CDR3 is TGTGCCAGCAGTTTGGAGCGCTCGAACCTGTTTTTT.

As regards this clone: The same CDR3 can be traced to other DNA sequences in this sample. The V call is TRBV5-1, the J call TRBJ2-2; TRBD2 matches 11 bases. The germline CDR1 and CDR2 sequences are SGHRS and YFSETQ. CDR3 length equals 15 residues. After removal of 5 bases from V and 4 bases from J, the junction contained 4 bases not matched to a gene. The CDR3 sequence is CASRPGTSGTGELFF. CDR3 DNA: TGCGCCAGCAGACCCGGGACTAGCGGCACCGGGGAGCTGTTTTTT.

The rearrangement uses TRBV7-9 and TRBJ2-7; 7 bases match TRBD1. The ends lost 4 bases at V and 5 bases at J; junction bases unmatched: 8. The CDR3 sequence is 14 residues long. Germline lookup yields CDR1 SEHNR and CDR2 FQNEAQ (reference sequence). The CDR3 DNA reads TGTGCCAGCAGCTCACGAGCAGGGGGTCACGAGCAGTACTTC. This encodes CASSSRAGGHEQYF.

On this clone itself: In the same sample, other DNA sequences code for this CDR3. The chain combines TRBV11-2 with TRBJ1-2; possibly TRBD1 for D (5 bases). The CDR3 has 15 amino acids. Germline assignment: CDR1 SGHAT and CDR2 FQNNGV. The ends were cut back, 6 bases at V and 6 bases at J, with 20 bases in the middle. The chain's CDR3 is CASRFPGRKAHGYTF. CDR3 DNA: TGTGCCAGCAGGTTTCCGGGACGGAAGGCCCATGGCTACACCTTC.

This sequence joins TRBV7-9 and TRBJ1-1, with 12 bases identical to TRBD1. Germline V gene lookup returns CDR1 SEHNR and CDR2 FQNEAQ (reference sequence). This CDR3 contains 17 residues. V lost 5 bases to trimming and J lost 5 bases; unmatched junction nucleotides: 12. In DNA form, the CDR3 reads TGTGCCAGCAGCCAAACCGGGACAGGGGGCGCGGGGACTGAAGCTTTCTTT. Translated: CASSQTGTGGAGTEAFF.

V and J are TRBV19 and TRBJ1-2, with 8 bases identical to TRBD1. The V gene end was trimmed by 6 bases and the J gene end by 3 bases; junction bases not matched to a gene: 12. Germline CDR1 and CDR2: LNHDA and SQIVND (reference sequence). The CDR3 totals 16 residues. As DNA, the CDR3 is TGTGCCAGTAGCCGCGACAGGGGAGTAAATTACTATGGCTACACCTTC. This codes for CASSRDRGVNYYGYTF.

The CDR3 bases are TGCGCCAGCAGCTTGGATCGGACAGGGGGTTCCGGGGAGCTGTTTTTT. Translating it yields CASSLDRTGGSGELFF. The rearrangement joins TRBV5-1 to TRBJ2-2; 10 bases fit TRBD1. Looked up from germline, CDR1 is SGHRS and CDR2 is YFSETQ. The V gene end was trimmed by 0 bases and the J gene end by 6 bases; junction bases not matched to a gene: 5. This CDR3 has 16 residues.

The V and J genes are TRBV27 and TRBJ1-1; the D is unclear. V was cut by 3 bases and J by 0 bases, with 8 bases left in between. In germline, CDR1 is MNHEY, CDR2 SMNVEV (reference sequence). The CDR3 is 14 amino acids. The CDR3 region is CASSFSRLNTEAFF. The CDR3 DNA sequence: TGTGCCAGCAGTTTCAGCCGACTGAACACTGAAGCTTTCTTT.

This clone has just one count. V usage is TRBV7-9 and J usage is TRBJ1-3, with D perhaps TRBD1 (5 bases). Germline CDR1 reads SEHNR; CDR2 reads FQNEAQ (reference sequence). The CDR3 loop spans 17 amino acids. V was cut by 8 bases and J by 0 bases, with 20 bases left in between. The CDR3 is CASGSITGPYSGNTIYF. In DNA, the CDR3 is TGTGCCAGCGGGTCGATAACAGGTCCCTACTCTGGAAACACCATATATTTT.